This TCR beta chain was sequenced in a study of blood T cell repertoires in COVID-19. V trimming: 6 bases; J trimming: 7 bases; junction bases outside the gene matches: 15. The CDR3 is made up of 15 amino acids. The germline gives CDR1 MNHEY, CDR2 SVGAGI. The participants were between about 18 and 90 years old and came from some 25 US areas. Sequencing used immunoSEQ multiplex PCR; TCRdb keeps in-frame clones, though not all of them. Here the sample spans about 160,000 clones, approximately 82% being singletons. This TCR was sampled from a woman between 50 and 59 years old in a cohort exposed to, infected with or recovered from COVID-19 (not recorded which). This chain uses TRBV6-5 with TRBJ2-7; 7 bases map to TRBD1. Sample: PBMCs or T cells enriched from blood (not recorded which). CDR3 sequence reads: CASSDVLTGPTEQYF. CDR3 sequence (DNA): TGTGCCAGCAGCGACGTCCTGACAGGGCCCACTGAGCAGTACTTC.